This passage covers 19 T cell receptor beta chains from one sample sequenced in a study of blood T cells in healthy people across ages. Sample-barcoded 5' priming and a J-beta primer mix drove a second PCR of roughly 7 to 11 cycles. Via MiXCR, TCRdb re-called the 5' RACE reads, giving one row per CDR3 protein. The data hold some 750,000 distinct CDR3 sequences, with 22% observed a single time. The source material was blood. Source of these receptors: a man aged 65-85 years in good health.

This clonotype was counted many times. V usage is TRBV18 and J usage is TRBJ1-1; 8 nucleotides line up with TRBD1. CDR3 size: 15 residues. J was trimmed by 3 bases and V by 2 bases; bases with no gene match: 5. In germline, CDR1 is KGHSH, CDR2 LQKENI. The CDR3 nucleotides are TGTGCCAGCTCACCAATGACAGGGGCCCACACTGAAGCTTTCTTT. Translated: CASSPMTGAHTEAFF.

V gene TRBV6-2 or TRBV6-3 combines with J gene TRBJ2-5; 9 bases match TRBD2. The DNA end is a closer match to TRBJ2-7, so the J assignment may be wrong. The V gene's germline CDR1 is MNHEY and CDR2 SVGEGT. CDR3 length equals 15 residues. Here the CDR3 reads CASSGSGSSSYEQYV. The DNA for the CDR3 is TGTGCCAGCAGTGGTAGCGGGAGTTCGTCCTACGAGCAGTACGTC.

This clonotype was counted ten times or more. The chain combines TRBV7-6 with TRBJ1-1; unclear D gene. Per the germline V gene, CDR1 is SGHVS and CDR2 is FNYEAQ. There are 13 residues in the CDR3. V was trimmed by 5 bases and J by 0 bases, leaving 7 bases between them. CDR3 bases: TGTGCCAGCAGCGCCGACCTGAACACTGAAGCTTTCTTT. Translating gives CASSADLNTEAFF.

This clonotype showed up many times. The CDR3 reads CASSLVVGEDTQYF. The CDR3 DNA reads as TGTGCCAGCAGCTTAGTTGTAGGCGAAGATACGCAGTATTTT. This chain joins TRBV7-2 and TRBJ2-3, with D uncertain. The CDR3 runs 14 residues. Germline CDR1 SGHTA, CDR2 FQGNSA. Trimming shortened V by 1 base and J by 5 bases, and 10 bases separated the two germline ends.

The chain couples TRBV11-2 to TRBJ2-1; D possibly corresponds to TRBD2 (5 bases). Trimming took off 2 bases at V and 5 bases at J, with 19 bases between the two ends. This CDR3 contains 17 residues. Germline-derived CDR1 and CDR2 are SGHAT and FQNNGV. The CDR3 coding sequence is TGTGCCAGCAGCTTAAGCTCGGGGAATTCCTATCACAATGAGCAGTTCTTC. Protein sequence: CASSLSSGNSYHNEQFF. The whole variable domain, filled in from reference TRBV11-2 and TRBJ2-1, reads EAGVAQSPRYKIIEKRQSVAFWCNPISGHATLYWYQQILGQGPKLLIQFQNNGVVDDSQLPKDRFSAERLKGVDSTLKIQPAKLEDSAVYLCASSLSSGNSYHNEQFFGPGTRLTVL.

A few counts support this clonotype. V usage is TRBV28 and J usage is TRBJ2-5; the D gene is possibly TRBD2 (6 bases). Germline V CDR1 and CDR2: MDHEN, SYDVKM. There are 15 residues in the CDR3. Trimming took 5 bases from V and 10 from J, leaving 23 bases between them. CDR3 sequence reads: CASSHRGSSVGNQYF. In DNA, the CDR3 is TGTGCCAGCAGTCATCGGGGGTCCTCAGTGGGGAACCAGTACTTC.

The chain combines TRBV6-1 with TRBJ2-3; D not resolved. V lost 5 bases to trimming and J lost 5 bases, with 11 bases between them. Looked up from germline, CDR1 is MNHNS and CDR2 is SASEGT. CDR3 length: 13 residues. CDR3 loop: CASSHTSEDTQYF. The DNA of the CDR3 is TGTGCCAGCAGTCATACGTCTGAAGATACGCAGTATTTT.

The chain recombines TRBV10-2 with TRBJ2-7; D uncertain. Trimming took 2 bases from V and 3 from J, leaving 11 bases between them. Germline V gene sequence: CDR1 WSHSY, CDR2 SAAADI. This CDR3 is built from 14 residues. The CDR3 region has the DNA TGCGCCAGCAGTGAGCAGGTCGCCCGCTACGAGCAGTACTTC. Protein: CASSEQVARYEQYF.

This chain uses TRBV5-1 with TRBJ2-1, with TRBD1 matching over 10 bases. Trimming took 4 bases from V and 5 from J; bases not matched to a gene: 6. The CDR3 covers 15 residues. Germline values: CDR1 SGHRS, CDR2 YFSETQ. The DNA of the CDR3 is TGCGCCAGCAGCCTGGGAGGGACAGGGGACAATGAGCAGTTCTTC. Protein: CASSLGGTGDNEQFF.

V is TRBV12-3 or TRBV12-4 and J is TRBJ2-1; D unclear. The length of the CDR3 is 17 residues. Deletions cut 5 bases from V and 4 bases from J, with 21 bases between. This chain's CDR3 is CASSPDPSSRPYNEQFF. In DNA, the CDR3 is TGTGCCAGCAGTCCAGACCCCTCATCAAGGCCGTACAATGAGCAGTTCTTC.

This chain links TRBV9 with TRBJ2-5; TRBD2 matches at 7 bases. The ends lost 4 bases at V and 4 bases at J; junction bases unmatched: 10. The CDR3 length is 15 residues. In germline, CDR1 is SGDLS, CDR2 YYNGEE. The CDR3 protein is CASSFRPWGGETQYF. The DNA for the CDR3 is TGTGCCAGCAGCTTTAGGCCATGGGGGGGAGAGACCCAGTACTTC.

The chain links TRBV14 to TRBJ2-5, with D perhaps matching TRBD1 (6 bases). The germline CDR1 and CDR2 sequences are SGHDN and FVKESK. The V and J ends lost 1 base and 5 bases respectively, with 11 bases between them. The CDR3 consists of 14 residues. CDR3 in DNA: TGTGCCAGCAGCCAAGCGAGTGGGGGCGAGACCCAGTACTTC. Translation: CASSQASGGETQYF.

In its sample, this clonotype was seen many times. The rearrangement uses TRBV20-1 and TRBJ1-5; 9 bases map to TRBD1. After removal of 2 bases from V and 2 bases from J, the junction contained 7 bases not matched to a gene. Germline CDR1 and CDR2: DFQATT and SNEGSKA (reference sequence). The CDR3 has 16 amino acids. CDR3 bases: TGCAGTGCTAGACGACAGGGGGATCGGGGCAATCAGCCCCAGCATTTT. Its translation is CSARRQGDRGNQPQHF.

This clonotype was found many times. The chain carries TRBV29-1 and TRBJ2-1; tentative D call: TRBD2 (5 bases). The V and J ends lost 1 base and 6 bases respectively, with 7 bases between them. CDR1 is SQVTM and CDR2 is ANQGSEA in the germline V gene. The CDR3 is 12 amino acids. The CDR3 loop is CSVEGTLNEQFF. CDR3 DNA: TGCAGCGTTGAAGGGACTCTCAATGAGCAGTTCTTC.

The rearrangement joins TRBV3-1 to TRBJ2-7; D may be TRBD1 (5 bases). The length of the CDR3 is 15 residues. Germline V gene data show CDR1 as LGHDT and CDR2 as YNNKEL (reference sequence). V lost 2 bases and J lost 3, with 14 bases in between. Written as DNA, the CDR3 is TGTGCCAGCAGCCAATCCCTCGCAGGGTTCTACGAGCAGTACTTC. This translates into CASSQSLAGFYEQYF.

The rearrangement uses TRBV5-5 and TRBJ1-5; possibly TRBD1 for D (5 bases). The V and J ends lost 2 bases and 3 bases respectively, with 15 bases between them. Per the germline V gene, CDR1 is SGHKS and CDR2 is YYEKEE (reference sequence). The CDR3 runs 16 residues. The CDR3 nucleotides read TGTGCCAGCAGCTTTCGTCCCGAAGGGGCCAATCAGCCCCAGCATTTT. This encodes CASSFRPEGANQPQHF.

Only a few counts were recorded for this clonotype. This chain links TRBV5-1 with TRBJ2-3; 8 bases are a match to TRBD1. V lost 0 bases and J lost 4; bases outside the gene matches: 7. Germline assignment: CDR1 SGHRS and CDR2 YFSETQ. This CDR3 is 16 amino acids long. The CDR3 region has the DNA TGCGCCAGCAGCTTGGGCCAGGGGGCCCGCTCAGATACGCAGTATTTT. It specifies CASSLGQGARSDTQYF.

The chain has TRBV12-3 or TRBV12-4 and TRBJ1-1, with TRBD1 as a possible D gene (6 bases). The length of the CDR3 is 11 residues. V dropped 10 bases and J dropped 7 bases, with 13 bases sitting between them. CDR3 residues: CAIRGWGEAFF. DNA for the CDR3: TGTGCCATCAGGGGATGGGGTGAAGCTTTCTTT.

This clonotype was counted between two and nine times. The chain employs TRBV6-5 and TRBJ2-3, with 10 bases fitting TRBD2. Germline loops: CDR1 MNHEY, CDR2 SVGAGI. V trimming: 0 bases; J trimming: 6 bases; junction bases outside the gene matches: 12. CDR3 length equals 18 residues. The CDR3 DNA sequence: TGTGCCAGCAGTTACTCCATCACGGCTAGCGGGAGAGGGGATACGCAGTATTTT. This translates into CASSYSITASGRGDTQYF.